This passage covers 26 T cell receptor beta chains from one sample sequenced in a study of beta chain features in type 1 diabetes. The authors reverse transcribed all of the isolated RNA, so sequencing captured expressed TCRB transcripts. Sequencing used immunoSEQ multiplex PCR; TCRdb keeps in-frame clones, though not all of them. The table has about 650,000 clones, roughly 12% seen once. Study-level points and caveats: Across all four CD4+ subsets, people with type 1 diabetes showed modestly shorter TCRB CDR3s.

What these receptors recognize is not known. Material: naive CD4+ T cells from blood. These receptors were taken from a man in his thirties or forties with type 1 diabetes.

This clone was seen only a few times. The rearrangement joins TRBV10-3 to TRBJ2-3; 14 bases match TRBD2. The CDR3 is made up of 18 amino acids. V lost 5 bases to trimming and J lost 6 bases; unmatched junction nucleotides: 13. CDR1 is ENHRY and CDR2 is SYGVKD in the germline V gene. CDR3 nucleotides: TGTGCCATCAGTCAGCTAGGGACTAGCGGGGGTCTAGTGGATACGCAGTATTTT. This translates into CAISQLGTSGGLVDTQYF.

The gene calls are TRBV27 and TRBJ1-2, with a tentative D call TRBD1 (6 bases). The CDR3 is made up of 16 amino acids. Trimming left V 6 bases short and J 2 bases short, with 19 bases between. Germline loops: CDR1 MNHEY, CDR2 SMNVEV (reference sequence). CDR3 region: CASRKSGTSGNYGYTF. CDR3 in DNA: TGTGCCAGCAGAAAATCCGGGACATCCGGAAACTATGGCTACACCTTC.

This clone was counted only a few times. V gene TRBV29-1 combines with J gene TRBJ1-1, with a possible D match to TRBD1 (5 bases). There are 13 residues in the CDR3. Germline lookup yields CDR1 SQVTM and CDR2 ANQGSEA. Trimming took 6 bases from V and 5 from J, leaving 16 bases between them. The CDR3: CSVGETARTEAFF. The CDR3, as DNA: TGCAGCGTGGGGGAGACAGCGAGGACTGAAGCTTTCTTT.

This clone was observed once. A much larger clone differs from this one at a single base, so this may be a read error. The sample holds other DNA sequences that translate to the same CDR3. The chain uses TRBV11-2 and TRBJ2-5; unclear D gene. The CDR3 consists of 11 residues. The germline V gene has CDR1 SGHAT and CDR2 FQNNGV. With 3 bases removed from V and 5 bases from J, the gap between germline ends came to 4 bases. The chain's CDR3 is CASSFGETQYF. CDR3 bases: TGTGCCAGCAGCTTCGGGGAGACCCAGTACTTC.

This clone turned up a few times. V is TRBV6-1 and J is TRBJ2-7; D call uncertain. V was clipped by 1 base and J by 3 bases, with 10 bases between them. The CDR3 length is 14 residues. Germline lookup yields CDR1 MNHNS and CDR2 SASEGT. The CDR3 reads CASSEGRANYEQYF. As DNA, the CDR3 is TGTGCCAGCAGTGAAGGCCGGGCGAACTACGAGCAGTACTTC.

On this clone itself: The sample has other DNA sequences that encode this CDR3 too. The chain links TRBV18 to TRBJ1-4, with 9 nucleotides matching TRBD1. Looked up from germline, CDR1 is KGHSH and CDR2 is LQKENI. There are 14 residues in the CDR3. Trimming took 3 bases from V and 4 from J; bases not matched to a gene: 0. The CDR3 sequence is CASSPGQGNEKLFF. CDR3 DNA sequence: TGTGCCAGCTCACCGGGACAGGGTAATGAAAAACTGTTTTTT. Full variable domain (missing parts from reference TRBV18 and TRBJ1-4): NAGVMQNPRHLVRRRGQEARLRCSPMKGHSHVYWYRQLPEEGLKFMVYLQKENIIDESGMPKERFSAEFPKEGPSILRIQQVVRGDSAAYFCASSPGQGNEKLFFGSGTQLSVL.

The rearrangement links TRBV23-1 to TRBJ1-6; TRBD1 is a possible D gene (5 bases). TRBV23-1 is treated as an ORF (open reading frame) with a function not yet certain. V gave up 4 bases and J gave up 9 bases, with 22 bases separating them. The CDR3 is 17 amino acids. CDR3 region: CASSPPLFVGGGSPLHF. The DNA of the CDR3 is TGCGCCAGCAGTCCCCCGCTGTTCGTGGGCGGGGGTTCACCCCTCCACTTT.

The gene calls are TRBV10-3 and TRBJ1-2; D ambiguous. The germline V gene has CDR1 ENHRY and CDR2 SYGVKD. The CDR3 consists of 13 residues. V was pared by 0 bases and J by 7 bases, with 9 bases between. CDR3 protein: CAISESIMGGYTF. The CDR3 DNA is TGTGCCATCAGTGAGTCGATCATGGGTGGCTACACCTTC.

The V and J genes are TRBV11-1 and TRBJ1-2, with TRBD1 matching over 9 bases. The CDR3 length is 13 residues. Germline V gene data show CDR1 as SGHAT and CDR2 as FQDESV (reference sequence). J lost 6 bases, V lost 5 bases, and 4 bases had no gene match. The CDR3 coding sequence is TGTGCCAGCAGCCCCGGGACAGGGAATGGCTACACCTTC. Protein sequence: CASSPGTGNGYTF.

The chain joins TRBV7-2 to TRBJ2-1, with D maybe TRBD2 (7 bases). Germline V lookup: CDR1 SGHTA, CDR2 FQGNSA. The CDR3 runs 15 residues. Between the trimmed V and J ends, which lost 3 bases and 5 bases, there was a span of 14 bases. Here the CDR3 reads CASSFSGGPNNEQFF. CDR3 nucleotide sequence: TGTGCCAGCAGCTTTTCGGGGGGCCCCAACAATGAGCAGTTCTTC.

The CDR3 DNA follows: TGTGCCAGCAGCGTAGCTGACAGATTCTATGGCTACACCTTC. Translated: CASSVADRFYGYTF. The V and J genes are TRBV9 and TRBJ1-2; D may be TRBD1 (5 bases). The germline V gene encodes CDR1 SGDLS and CDR2 YYNGEE. Trimming shortened V by 0 bases and J by 4 bases, and 10 bases separated the two germline ends. This CDR3 contains 14 residues.

The V gene is TRBV10-3, the J gene TRBJ2-7; 9 bases align to TRBD1. Germline V CDR1 and CDR2: ENHRY, SYGVKD. The CDR3 consists of 13 residues. V gave up 9 bases and J gave up 5 bases; unmatched junction bases: 8. This CDR3 is CAMGGDRANEQYF. DNA for the CDR3: TGTGCCATGGGCGGGGACAGGGCCAACGAGCAGTACTTC.

The chain combines TRBV11-3 with TRBJ2-3; D is ambiguous. V was trimmed by 5 bases and J by 2 bases, leaving 23 bases between them. Per germline, CDR1 SGHNT and CDR2 YENEEA. The CDR3 spans 18 residues. The chain's CDR3 is CASSLLGIRSQLTDTQYF. CDR3 nucleotide sequence: TGTGCCAGCAGCCTTCTGGGTATCCGTTCCCAACTCACAGATACGCAGTATTTT.

This clone was seen only a few times. The rearrangement joins TRBV27 to TRBJ2-7; 11 bases align to TRBD1. Germline CDR1 and CDR2: MNHEY and SMNVEV (reference sequence). The CDR3 length is 18 residues. Unmatched junction bases numbered 12, after V lost 4 bases and J lost 1 base. The CDR3 region is CASSSGTLGTGGSYEQYF. Here the CDR3 DNA reads TGTGCCAGCAGTTCGGGGACCCTCGGGACAGGGGGTTCCTACGAGCAGTACTTC.

The sample holds one count of this clone. The genes are TRBV10-3 and TRBJ1-4; weak D call: TRBD1 (5 bases). Germline assignment: CDR1 ENHRY and CDR2 SYGVKD. The CDR3 is made up of 14 amino acids. Trimming cost V 10 bases and J 3 bases, with 15 bases left between them. As DNA, the CDR3 is TGTGCCACCCAGCCCGGGGGGGCTAATGAAAAACTGTTTTTT. Translated: CATQPGGANEKLFF.

This clone was found a few times. The chain is built from TRBV7-8 and TRBJ2-7; D might be TRBD1 or TRBD2, each matching 6 bases. Germline CDR1 SGHVS, CDR2 FQNEAQ. Trimming removed 2 bases from V and 6 bases from J, with 17 bases in between. The CDR3 has 15 residues. CDR3 in DNA: TGTGCCAGCAGCTTACCCCTCAGGGGAGGTCGCGAGCAGTACTTC. Translation gives CASSLPLRGGREQYF.

A few counts support this clone. This chain joins TRBV2 and TRBJ2-1, with 12 bases identical to TRBD2. Germline-derived CDR1 and CDR2 are SNHLY and FYNNEI. This CDR3 has 15 amino acids. The J segment lost 10 bases and the V segment lost 6 bases, leaving 10 bases of the junction unmatched. This CDR3 is CASRRLAGADGEQFF. CDR3 sequence (DNA): TGTGCCAGCAGGAGACTAGCGGGGGCGGATGGCGAGCAGTTCTTC.

This clone was counted only a few times. The rearrangement joins TRBV7-2 to TRBJ1-5, with unresolved D. The length of the CDR3 is 13 residues. Trimming took 3 bases from V and 5 from J, leaving 8 bases between them. Germline CDR1 reads SGHTA; CDR2 reads FQGNSA. The CDR3 nucleotides read TGTGCCAGCAGCTTGGTTAACGATCAGCCCCAGCATTTT. The encoded protein is CASSLVNDQPQHF.

This clone was picked up a small number of times. V gene TRBV7-9 combines with J gene TRBJ2-3; TRBD2 is a possible D gene (6 bases). The V end was cut by 5 bases, the J end by 0 bases, with 12 bases between. The CDR3 totals 15 residues. Germline V gives CDR1 SEHNR, CDR2 FQNEAQ (reference sequence). The CDR3 protein is CASSRLVLSTDTQYF. Written as DNA, the CDR3 is TGTGCCAGCAGCCGACTAGTCCTAAGCACAGATACGCAGTATTTT.

The chain is built from TRBV7-2 and TRBJ2-3; a possible D gene is TRBD2 (5 bases). Germline assignment: CDR1 SGHTA and CDR2 FQGNSA. The V end lost 2 bases, the J end lost 4 bases, and 13 bases lay between the germline ends. The CDR3 runs 15 residues. For the CDR3, the DNA is TGTGCCAGCAGCTTACAACTGGGAGTTGCAGATACGCAGTATTTT. Translated: CASSLQLGVADTQYF.

Turning to this clone: The sample contains more than one DNA sequence encoding this CDR3. The CDR3, as DNA: TGCGCCAGCAGCTTATCAGGGAATCAGCCCCAGCATTTT. Its translation: CASSLSGNQPQHF. J is TRBJ1-5 and V is TRBV5-1, with a weak D call TRBD1 (5 bases). The CDR3 is 13 amino acids. The V gene lost 2 bases and the J gene lost 4 bases, with 7 bases spanning the gap. The germline gives CDR1 SGHRS, CDR2 YFSETQ.

This clone was seen a few times. CDR3 loop: CASSTDRLGYEQYF. CDR3 sequence (DNA): TGTGCCAGCAGCACGGACAGGCTGGGCTACGAGCAGTACTTC. The rearrangement uses TRBV7-2 and TRBJ2-7, with TRBD1 identical over 7 bases. V was clipped by 5 bases and J by 3 bases; unmatched bases: 7. CDR3 length equals 14 residues. Germline-derived CDR1 and CDR2 are SGHTA and FQGNSA.

This clone was counted only a few times. V and J are TRBV20-1 and TRBJ2-5; unclear D gene. This CDR3 is built from 11 residues. From germline, CDR1 is DFQATT and CDR2 SNEGSKA (reference sequence). V lost 0 bases and J lost 5, with 4 bases in between. CDR3 in DNA: TGCAGTGCTAGAGAATTGGAGACCCAGTACTTC. It is translated as CSARELETQYF.

This clone was counted between two and nine times. The rearrangement uses TRBV5-1 and TRBJ1-1; 9 bases are a match to TRBD1. The CDR3 covers 14 residues. Germline loops: CDR1 SGHRS, CDR2 YFSETQ. The ends lost 4 bases at V and 5 bases at J; junction bases unmatched: 6. CDR3 bases: TGCGCCAGCAGCCCCACAGGGGGCGGGACTGAAGCTTTCTTT. This sequence encodes CASSPTGGGTEAFF.

The sample holds a few counts of this clone. The chain joins TRBV6-1 to TRBJ2-7, with 8 bases lining up with TRBD1. V was clipped by 0 bases and J by 6 bases; unmatched bases: 7. The CDR3 consists of 15 residues. The germline V gene has CDR1 MNHNS and CDR2 SASEGT. In nucleotides, the CDR3 is TGTGCCAGCAGTGAAGCGCGGGACAGGTTAGCCGAGCAGTACTTC. Residues: CASSEARDRLAEQYF.

This clone appeared a few times. V gene TRBV6-6 combines with J gene TRBJ2-1; D might be TRBD1 or TRBD2, each matching 6 bases. CDR1 MNHNY and CDR2 SVGAGI come from the germline V gene (reference sequence). The CDR3 totals 12 residues. V lost 10 bases and J lost 9, with 16 bases in between. The CDR3 DNA reads TGTGCCATCCAAACGGGGGCGATTGAGCAGTTCTTC. Protein: CAIQTGAIEQFF.